Listed below are T cell receptor beta chains from one sample, sequenced in a study of blood T cell repertoires in COVID-19. The table came from immunoSEQ multiplex PCR; TCRdb's copy has only in-frame clones and leaves some out. The sample holds about 71,000 clones, over 75% seen once. Specimen: peripheral blood. These receptors were obtained from an elderly woman with acute or convalescent COVID-19. Both conserved end residues are part of each CDR3. A D gene is named only where the DNA matches it firmly. Rows give clone size only sometimes, using once, few, many, or a class for an expanded clone.

j_gene	abundance	d_gene	v_gene	CDR3nt	CDR3aa
TRBJ2-7	.	TRBD1	TRBV12-3/TRBV12-4	TGTGCCAGCACCCTGGGACAGGTTCACGAGCAGTACTTC	CASTLGQVHEQYF
TRBJ1-3	.	TRBD1	TRBV19	TGTGCCAGTAGGGGGACAGGGATCTCTGGAAACACCATATATTTT	CASRGTGISGNTIYF
TRBJ2-2	.	TRBD1	TRBV27	TGTGCCAGCGGGTTCATGGGACAGGGAGGTCCCGGGGAGCTGTTTTTT	CASGFMGQGGPGELFF
TRBJ2-7	.	.	TRBV6-5	TGTGCCAGCACCTCAGGGCACAACGAGCAGTACTTC	CASTSGHNEQYF
TRBJ1-2	.	.	TRBV29-1	TGCAGCGTTGACCCCGCGGGGGGATCCTATGGCTACACCTTC	CSVDPAGGSYGYTF
TRBJ1-2	.	.	TRBV3-1/TRBV3-2	TGTGCCAGCAGCCAAATTCAGGATGGCTACACCTTC	CASSQIQDGYTF
TRBJ2-1	.	TRBD2	TRBV12-3/TRBV12-4	TGTGCCAGCAGCTACGGACTAGTGAGTGAGCAGTTCTTC	CASSYGLVSEQFF
TRBJ2-2	.	.	TRBV4-2	TGTGCCAGCAGCCAAGGAGTAGAGAACACCGGGGAGCTGTTTTTT	CASSQGVENTGELFF
TRBJ1-5	.	TRBD1	TRBV6-5	TGTGCCAGCAGACCCGGGACAGCGAATCAGCCCCAGCATTTT	CASRPGTANQPQHF
TRBJ1-1	.	.	TRBV9	TGTGCCAGCAGCGCCGTCAGGGGCGGGCTCACTGAAGCTTTCTTT	CASSAVRGGLTEAFF
TRBJ1-2	.	TRBD1	TRBV2	TGTGCCAGCAGTGACGACAGGGTCGGAAACTATGGCTACACCTTC	CASSDDRVGNYGYTF
TRBJ1-5	.	.	TRBV4-3	TGCGCCAGCAGCCGCGACAGTGGCCCTAATCAGCCCCAGCATTTT	CASSRDSGPNQPQHF
TRBJ2-5	.	.	TRBV6-2/TRBV6-3	TGTGCCAGCAGTTACGGCCCGCTGGAGACCCAGTACTTC	CASSYGPLETQYF
TRBJ1-1	few	.	TRBV10-2	TGCGCCAGCAGTGGTGGACAGACCATGAACACTGAAGCTTTCTTT	CASSGGQTMNTEAFF
TRBJ2-3	.	TRBD2	TRBV4-1	TGCGCCAGCAGCCAAGAGATCGGGGGAGGGGCCGCAGATACGCAGTATTTT	CASSQEIGGGAADTQYF
TRBJ2-7	.	.	TRBV4-1	TGCGCCAGCAGCCACACCCAGGACTACGAGCAGTACTTC	CASSHTQDYEQYF
TRBJ2-3	.	TRBD2	TRBV10-3	TGTGCCATCAGTGAGTCCGCGGGAGGCACAGATACGCAGTATTTT	CAISESAGGTDTQYF
TRBJ2-5	few	TRBD1	TRBV7-9	TGTGCCAGCAGCCCCCGGACAGGGGAAGAGACCCAGTACTTC	CASSPRTGEETQYF
TRBJ1-2	.	TRBD1	TRBV3-1/TRBV3-2	TGTGCCAGCAGCGACAGGGTTCAAGGCTATGGCTACACCTTC	CASSDRVQGYGYTF
TRBJ1-1	.	TRBD1	TRBV4-1	TGCGCCAGCAGCCAAGATGCAGGGGGCACTGAAGCTTTCTTT	CASSQDAGGTEAFF
TRBJ1-2	.	.	TRBV7-2	TGTGCCAGCAGCCCCTACGCCAGGGTCTATGGCTACACCTTC	CASSPYARVYGYTF
TRBJ2-7	.	.	TRBV12-3/TRBV12-4	TGTGCCAGCAGGGGCCTATTGTCCTACGAGCAGTACTTC	CASRGLLSYEQYF
TRBJ2-5	.	TRBD1	TRBV7-2	TGTGCCAGCAGCTTAGCTGCTAGGGGGCGGCGGACCCAGTACTTC	CASSLAARGRRTQYF
TRBJ2-7	.	TRBD2	TRBV7-2	TGTGCCAGCAGCGCCACCAGCGGGAGTTTCGACGAGCAGTACTTC	CASSATSGSFDEQYF
TRBJ2-5	.	TRBD1	TRBV6-1	TGTGCCAGCAGTGAAGCGGACAGGGTTTGGAAGACCCAGTACTTC	CASSEADRVWKTQYF
TRBJ1-3	.	.	TRBV21-1	TGTGCCAGCAGCAAAGGGGTGGGGGAGGAAGGAAACACCATATATTTT	CASSKGVGEEGNTIYF
TRBJ1-1	once	.	TRBV3-1/TRBV3-2	TGTGCCAGCAGCCAAGATGGTAGAATGAACACTGAAGCTTTCTTT	CASSQDGRMNTEAFF
TRBJ2-7	.	TRBD2	TRBV10-3	TGTGCCATCAACGACAGGTCCCTGCGGGGGGACGAGCAGTACTTC	CAINDRSLRGDEQYF
TRBJ1-4	.	.	TRBV9	TGTGCCAGCAGCGTAGCGGAGGGAACTAATGAAAAACTGTTTTTT	CASSVAEGTNEKLFF
TRBJ2-7	.	.	TRBV3-1/TRBV3-2	TGTGCCAGCAGCCACAGGGGCTACGAGCAGTACTTC	CASSHRGYEQYF
TRBJ2-7	once	TRBD1	TRBV6-5	TGTGCCAGCAGACACAGGGGGGAGGCCTACGAGCAGTACTTC	CASRHRGEAYEQYF
TRBJ2-5	.	TRBD2	TRBV7-9	TGTGCCAGCAGCTTAGGGTGGACTAGCGGGTACCAAGAGACCCAGTACTTC	CASSLGWTSGYQETQYF